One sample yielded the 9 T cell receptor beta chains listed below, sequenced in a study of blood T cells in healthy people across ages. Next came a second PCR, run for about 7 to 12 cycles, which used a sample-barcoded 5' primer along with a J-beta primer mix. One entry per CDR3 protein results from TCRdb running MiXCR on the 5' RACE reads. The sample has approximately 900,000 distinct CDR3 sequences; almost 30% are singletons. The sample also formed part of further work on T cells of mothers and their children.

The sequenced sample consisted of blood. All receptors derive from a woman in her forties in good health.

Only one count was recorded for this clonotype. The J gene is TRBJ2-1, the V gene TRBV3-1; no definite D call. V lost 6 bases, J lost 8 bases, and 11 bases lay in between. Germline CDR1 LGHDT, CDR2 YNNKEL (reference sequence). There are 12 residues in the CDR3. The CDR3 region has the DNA TGTGCCAGCAGTCAGACAAGGGATGAGCAGTTCTTC. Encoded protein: CASSQTRDEQFF.

Written as DNA, the CDR3 is TGTGCCAGCAGCCGCACAGGGGGACCCGGTTACAATGAGCAGTTCTTC. Its protein is CASSRTGGPGYNEQFF. V usage is TRBV11-2 and J usage is TRBJ2-1; 8 bases match TRBD1. V trimming: 5 bases; J trimming: 4 bases; junction bases outside the gene matches: 10. The CDR3 is 16 amino acids. Germline V lookup: CDR1 SGHAT, CDR2 FQNNGV.

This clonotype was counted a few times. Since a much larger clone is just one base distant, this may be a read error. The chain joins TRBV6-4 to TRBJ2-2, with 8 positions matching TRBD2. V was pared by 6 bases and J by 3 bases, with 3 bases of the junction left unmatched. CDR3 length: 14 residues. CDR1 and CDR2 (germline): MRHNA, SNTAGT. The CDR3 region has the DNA TGTGCCAGCAGGGACGGGGGGGACACCGGGGAGCTGTTTTTT. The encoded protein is CASRDGGDTGELFF.

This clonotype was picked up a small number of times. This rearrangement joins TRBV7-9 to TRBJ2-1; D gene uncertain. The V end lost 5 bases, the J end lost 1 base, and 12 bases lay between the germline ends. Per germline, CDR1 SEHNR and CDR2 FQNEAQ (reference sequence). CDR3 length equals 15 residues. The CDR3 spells CASSQSLGSYNEQFF. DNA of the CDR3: TGTGCCAGCAGCCAAAGTCTGGGTTCCTACAATGAGCAGTTCTTC.

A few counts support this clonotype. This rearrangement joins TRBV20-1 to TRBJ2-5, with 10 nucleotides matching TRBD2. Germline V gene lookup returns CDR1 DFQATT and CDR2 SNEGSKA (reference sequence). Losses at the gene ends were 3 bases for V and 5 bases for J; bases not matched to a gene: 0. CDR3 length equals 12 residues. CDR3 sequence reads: CSARTSGETQYF. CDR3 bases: TGCAGTGCTAGGACTAGCGGGGAGACCCAGTACTTC.

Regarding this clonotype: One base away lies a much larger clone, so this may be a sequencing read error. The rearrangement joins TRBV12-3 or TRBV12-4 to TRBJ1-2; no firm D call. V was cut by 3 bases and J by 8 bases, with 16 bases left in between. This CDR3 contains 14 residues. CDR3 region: CASSFSDVTPGYTF. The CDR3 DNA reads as TGTGCCAGCAGTTTTTCCGACGTAACCCCGGGCTACACCTTC.

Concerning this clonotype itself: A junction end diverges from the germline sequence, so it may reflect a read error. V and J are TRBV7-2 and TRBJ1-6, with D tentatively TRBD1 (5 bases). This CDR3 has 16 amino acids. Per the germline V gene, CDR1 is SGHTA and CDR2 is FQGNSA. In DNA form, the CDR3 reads TGTGCCGGCAGCTCGCAGGGCCCCGAACTTAATTCACCCCTCCACTTT. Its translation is CAGSSQGPELNSPLHF.

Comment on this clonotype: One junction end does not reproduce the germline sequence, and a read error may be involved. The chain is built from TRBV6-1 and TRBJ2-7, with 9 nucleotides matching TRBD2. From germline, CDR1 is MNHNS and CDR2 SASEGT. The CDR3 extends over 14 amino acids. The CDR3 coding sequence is TGTGCCAGCAGGGAAGCGGGGGGCTCCTACGAGCAGTACTTC. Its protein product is CASREAGGSYEQYF.

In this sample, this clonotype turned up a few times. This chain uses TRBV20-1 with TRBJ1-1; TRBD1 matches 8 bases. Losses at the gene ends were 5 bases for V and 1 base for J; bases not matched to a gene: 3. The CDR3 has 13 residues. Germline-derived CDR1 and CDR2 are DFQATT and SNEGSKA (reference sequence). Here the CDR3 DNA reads TGCAGTGCTCGGACAGGGAGGAACACTGAAGCTTTCTTT. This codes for CSARTGRNTEAFF.